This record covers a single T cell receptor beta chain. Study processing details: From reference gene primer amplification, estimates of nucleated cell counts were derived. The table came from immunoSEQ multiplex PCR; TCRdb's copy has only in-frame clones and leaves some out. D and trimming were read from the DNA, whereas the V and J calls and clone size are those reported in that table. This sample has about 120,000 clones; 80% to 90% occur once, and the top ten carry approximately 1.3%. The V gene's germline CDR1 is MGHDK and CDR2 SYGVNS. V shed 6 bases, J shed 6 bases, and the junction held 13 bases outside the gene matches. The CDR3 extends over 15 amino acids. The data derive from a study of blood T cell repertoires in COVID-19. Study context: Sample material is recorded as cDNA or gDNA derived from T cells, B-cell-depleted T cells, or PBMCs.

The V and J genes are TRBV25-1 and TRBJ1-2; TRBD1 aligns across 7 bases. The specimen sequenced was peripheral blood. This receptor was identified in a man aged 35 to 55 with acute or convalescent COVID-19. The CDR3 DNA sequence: TGTGCCAGCAGGAGAGAGACAGGGAAGTTGGATGGCTACACCTTC. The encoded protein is CASRRETGKLDGYTF.